This T cell receptor (beta chain) was profiled in a study of blood T cell repertoires in COVID-19. Losses at the gene ends were 1 base for V and 7 bases for J; bases not matched to a gene: 6. CDR1 is SGDLS, CDR2 YYNGEE, per germline. CDR3 length: 15 residues. TCRdb's copy holds only in-frame clones and misses some; the assay was immunoSEQ multiplex PCR. The repertoire has about 130,000 clones, 75% to 90% of them found once; the top ten carry about 3.2%. V and J are TRBV9 and TRBJ2-1; TRBD1 matches at 9 bases. The sequence was obtained from a man aged 55 to 70 with active or convalescent COVID-19. Input material: peripheral blood. The chain's CDR3 is CASSVTGGFGNEQFF. DNA for the CDR3: TGTGCCAGCAGCGTAACAGGGGGCTTTGGGAATGAGCAGTTCTTC.